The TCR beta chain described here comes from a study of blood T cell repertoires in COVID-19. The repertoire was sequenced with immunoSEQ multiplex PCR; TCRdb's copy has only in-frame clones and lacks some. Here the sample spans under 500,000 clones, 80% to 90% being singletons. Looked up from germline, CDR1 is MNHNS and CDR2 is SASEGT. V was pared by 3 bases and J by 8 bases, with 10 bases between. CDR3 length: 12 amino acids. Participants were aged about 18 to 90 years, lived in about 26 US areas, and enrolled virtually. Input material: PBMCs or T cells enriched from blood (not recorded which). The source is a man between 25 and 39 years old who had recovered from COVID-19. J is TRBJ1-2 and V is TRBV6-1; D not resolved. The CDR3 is CASSEAARGYTF. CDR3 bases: TGTGCCAGCAGTGAGGCCGCGAGGGGCTACACCTTC.